These 3 T cell receptor beta chains were sequenced from one sample in a study of cytomegalovirus exposure and HLA in healthy donors. PCR amplification relied on 60 Vbeta primers (plus 13 Jbeta primers). Only in-frame clones appear in the TCRdb table, and some are missing; sequencing was by immunoSEQ multiplex PCR. The top ten clones hold about 10% of a sample with roughly 98,000 clones, approximately 72% of them seen once. Sample: PBMCs. These receptors all come from a young man in good health and CMV-seropositive.

This sequence joins TRBV7-9 and TRBJ1-2, with TRBD1 identical over 8 bases. The V gene end was trimmed by 4 bases and the J gene end by 7 bases; junction bases not matched to a gene: 14. The germline V gene has CDR1 SEHNR and CDR2 FQNEAQ (reference sequence). The CDR3 spans 16 residues. The CDR3 bases are TGTGCCAGCAGCTCCCGGACAGGGAGTGTAGTTGGTGGCTACACCTTC. Translated: CASSSRTGSVVGGYTF.

V usage is TRBV27 and J usage is TRBJ2-1, with 11 bases fitting TRBD2. V lost 6 bases to trimming and J lost 7 bases; unmatched junction nucleotides: 8. Germline V gene sequence: CDR1 MNHEY, CDR2 SMNVEV (reference sequence). This CDR3 spans 15 amino acids. The DNA for the CDR3 is TGTGCCAGCAGCCGTAGCGGGGGGGCGGATAATGAGCAGTTCTTC. Encoded protein: CASSRSGGADNEQFF.

In the case of this clone: At the DNA level, this CDR3 is encoded by other sequences in the same sample as well. The J gene is TRBJ2-7, the V gene TRBV5-4; 7 bases align to TRBD1. The CDR3 sequence is 14 residues long. Trimming at V came to 3 bases and at J to 7 bases, leaving 10 bases not matched to a gene. Germline CDR1 and CDR2: SGHNT and YYREEE (reference sequence). For the CDR3, the DNA is TGTGCCAGCAGCTCCCCGGGACAGCATTATGAGCAGTACTTC. Translating gives CASSSPGQHYEQYF.